This TCR beta chain appears in the sequencing data of a study of cytomegalovirus exposure and HLA in healthy donors (dated by TCRdb to between 2016 and 2019). In terms of the full investigation: An earlier analysis of approximately 550 of the donors reported 250 to 300 Gb of sequence data and 117 million unique TCR beta sequences from about 179 million T cells. An early release that covered roughly 600 HLA-typed donors contained about 300 gigabases of sequencing data and tens of millions of unique TCR sequences. Of the approximately 400 genotyped donors, approximately 83% fell in the genetic ancestry cluster associated with self-reported Caucasian donors. The study aimed to test whether signatures of past pathogen exposure could be identified by cataloging public T cell receptors. The study used immunosequencing to profile the T cell repertoires of several hundred subjects and linked those repertoires to cytomegalovirus serostatus. Along with the roughly 710-subject first cohort, a separate validation cohort of roughly 110 different subjects was used. To predict cytomegalovirus infection status, the study brought together high-throughput TCR immunosequencing, statistical association of individual TCRs with disease status, and machine learning. In a later analysis, previously published TCR beta repertoires from about 640 donors were re-analyzed and high-resolution HLA genotyping was added so that TCR occurrence patterns could be studied. In the later analysis, no new phenotypic data were used to find candidate immune exposures; instead, reliance was placed on TCR beta sequences and their occurrence across donors. To decide whether each TCR beta V gene segment behaved as functional or pseudogenic, an earlier analysis of 587 of the donors relied on high-throughput TCR beta sequencing. Donor age, sex, ethnicity and CMV serostatus were collected together with the repertoire data. In a later genetic analysis, genome-wide SNP genotypes for about three fifths of the roughly 670 donors were used, and that subset was treated as a discovery cohort. All discovery cohort repertoires had been generated using a single sequencing platform. HLA typing covered class I and class II loci at four-digit resolution. Typing coverage varied by locus: about 629-640 donors for A, B, C, DRB1 and DQB1; more than 500 for DQA1; about 570 for DPA1; roughly 450 for DPB1. Roughly 5 DR-DQ haplotypes were handled as single units for association and clustering, since linkage in the cohort was strong. Among around 400 genotyped donors of the cohort, an average of approximately 220,000 unique TCR beta nucleotide sequences was sequenced per donor, of which roughly 17% were non-productive.

This clone was counted between two and nine times. Its antigen remains undetermined. One base away there is no much larger clone; base qualities are not given. Library method: the immunoSEQ multiplex PCR assay. For the multiplex PCR, a mixture combining 60 forward primers for TCR Vbeta segments and 13 reverse primers for TCR Jbeta segments was used. A multiplex PCR assay on genomic DNA amplified the CDR3 region of rearranged TCR beta genes. Amplified TCR beta libraries were sequenced as 87-base-pair reads on the Illumina HiSeq System. From the authors' description of their analysis: In a later analysis, tens of millions of unique TCR beta chains were counted across the roughly 670 repertoires, and roughly 11 million of these chains were shared by at least two donors. A nearest-neighbor algorithm error-corrected the raw reads and collapsed the reads into unique sequences, merging closely related sequences to remove PCR and sequencing errors. V, D and J gene segments were assigned by aligning CDR3 sequences to IMGT reference sequences. Each retained sequence needed at least a six-nucleotide match to both a V gene segment and a J gene segment. Rearrangements were called productive when the CDR3 lacked stop codons and stayed in frame with V and J; all others were non-productive. CDR3 was defined according to IMGT convention as the region running from the second conserved V-encoded cysteine to the conserved J-encoded phenylalanine. In an earlier analysis of roughly 580 of the donors, sequences lacking an unambiguous match to a single V gene segment were excluded. An earlier analysis of approximately 590 of the donors called V segments functional above 56.7% productive rearrangements and segregating when the between-donor standard deviation exceeded 5%. A statistical classification framework was developed to diagnose cytomegalovirus status using the catalog of TCR beta chain sequences. In a later analysis, TCR nucleotide sequences were compared against IMGT/GENE-DB human TR gene sequences so that V and J genes could be assigned. A later analysis assigned CDR3 sequences and most-parsimonious VDJ recombination scenarios with the TCRdist pipeline. In a later analysis, each TCR beta chain was defined by its CDR3 amino acid sequence together with its V-gene family, and reads without a unique V-gene family were excluded. To address suspected cross-contamination and a sequencing artifact, a later analysis removed 592 highly shared, low-generation-probability nucleotide sequences. A later analysis calculated a clonal expansion index for each public chain from normalized within-repertoire ranks of inferred template counts. In a later analysis, generation probabilities were computed using a VDJ recombination model fitted to out-of-frame rearrangements, and the results were checked against IGoR. A later analysis scored TCR-TCR, TCR-HLA and TCR-CMV co-occurrence with hypergeometric tests, applying a repertoire-size bias correction to TCR pairs. In a later analysis, false discovery rates were estimated by permuting HLA or CMV assignments 20 times. In a later analysis, co-occurring TCRs were grouped using DBSCAN, with TCRdist sequence similarity added in when clustering inside HLA-allele-positive subsets. Co-occurrence clustering excluded repertoires with fewer than 30,000 or more than 120,000 public chains, plus five with anomalous nucleotide sharing. The table was pulled from immuneACCESS by TCRdb, which kept in-frame rearrangements only. Such tables lose some clones; where checked, under half of the loss comes from unresolved V genes, and the rest has no known cause. V and J calls and clone size are given by that table; D and trimming were obtained from the DNA. The sample table holds fewer than 90,000 clones, of which around 80% were seen once. The top ten hold roughly 2.5% of the sample.

From the germline V gene, CDR1 is SGHRS and CDR2 is YFSETQ. The junction shows trimming of 4 bases on V and 0 bases on J, plus 14 bases between the germline ends. The CDR3, from cysteine to phenylalanine, totals 16 residues. Only CDR3 DNA is held: 48 bases, read in frame from base 1. The cohort comprised around 690 healthy bone marrow donors. At the time of sampling, all cohort members were nominally healthy, though unrecorded immune exposures were likely present. The donor was CMV seropositive and was included in the group of approximately 310 seropositive cohort members. Every donor gave a peripheral blood sample, and the peripheral blood mononuclear cells from that sample were used for TCR beta sequencing. The Qiagen DNeasy Blood Extraction Kit was used to extract genomic DNA from the blood cell samples. The investigation overall reported the following: At a false discovery rate of 0.05, a later analysis linked 16,951 TCR beta sequences to specific HLA alleles. A later genetic analysis reported fewer N-insertions in productive TCRs among donors in an Asian-associated ancestry cluster than the roughly 620-donor mean. When HLA alleles, especially DR and DQ, strongly co-occurred, attributing TCR associations to individual alleles was difficult. The sequencing pipeline was judged likely to have produced a cluster of highly shared sequence variants as a technical artifact. Approximately 16 rarely observed V segments, including chromosome 9 orphons, were excluded from the earlier analysis of about 600 of the donors because counts were too low. Most TCR sequences were observed very rarely across donors, whereas some public TCRs were present in many individuals. In an earlier analysis of some 640 of the donors, most TCR beta V segments were observed in productive rearrangements about 87% or about 30% of the time, broadly matching IMGT annotations. In vitro tests confirmed that a few of the cytomegalovirus-associated TCR beta chains recognize cytomegalovirus antigens. Presence/absence analyses assumed roughly uniform sequencing depth across donors, an assumption that may not hold. An association between a missense DCLRE1C variant and V-gene and J-gene trimming of TCR beta chains was found in a later genetic analysis and replicated in an independent cohort. In a later analysis, HLA-associated TCR beta chains were found to be more clonally expanded and to have lower generation probabilities than equally common non-associated chains. A further reported finding was that TCR beta sequences accurately predicted the HLA-A and HLA-B alleles for most subjects in the first cohort. Correlated functional status among segregating V segments might reflect linkage disequilibrium, but an unknown experimental factor could not be ruled out. Immune exposure information for the cohort was limited to CMV serostatus. This cohort had only TCR beta chains sequenced, and the lack of alpha or paired-chain data limited which features could be detected. A later analysis reported that several top co-occurrence clusters appeared linked to parvovirus B19, influenza, CMV and Epstein-Barr virus. In both the original and validation cohorts, the classifier was reported to diagnose cytomegalovirus status with high specificity and sensitivity. HLA typing was unavailable for some donors at each locus, so association tests used only the typed subset. A later analysis found that TCR association rates varied across HLA loci, with DRB1 alleles showing the most associated TCRs and HLA-C alleles the fewest. A later analysis found that most CMV-associated TCR beta chains appeared HLA-restricted, with HLA associations seemingly driven largely by CMV exposure. The authors suggested that the approach could potentially be extended to other disease states and immunological phenotypes. The study listed 150 to 200 TCR beta chains as associated with cytomegalovirus. Some IMGT-functional V segments, including TRBV6-2 and TRBV6-3, could not be told apart with the 87-base-pair reads, so those segments were excluded.

Sequencing was performed on PBMCs. This TCR was recovered from a male donor in good health and CMV-seropositive. The sequence joins TRBV5-1 to TRBJ2-1; a weak D assignment points to TRBD2 (5 bases agree). The CDR3 protein is CASSTGLTSSYNEQFF. The bases are TGCGCCAGCAGCACCGGACTGACGAGCTCCTACAATGAGCAGTTCTTC.